Ten or more counts support the clone carrying this TCR beta chain. Its antigen is still unknown. These data are taken from a study of HIV-infected patients and healthy controls. The study, taken as a whole, reports: The seeming recovery of the Gini index after therapy in HIV-infected patients vanished in size-matched data. HIV+ repertoires were severely depleted of MAIT alpha-chain CDR3s, unlike healthy controls.

The V and J ends lost 0 bases and 0 bases, in that order; junction bases with no gene match: 8. From germline, CDR1 is LGHNA and CDR2 YNFKEQ. The CDR3 is 18 amino acids. cDNA was made from around 0.45 ug RNA using alpha and beta constant primers. Using multiplexing indices, alpha and beta chain libraries were generated apart by chain-specific third strand synthesis. Each CDR3 protein gets one entry after TCRdb re-called the 5' RACE reads with MiXCR. Of around 20,000 distinct CDR3 sequences listed, 12% are singletons. No cell fractionation was done, so the repertoire covers all unsorted peripheral blood T cells. As controls, roughly ten uninfected healthy donors gave samples, and a handful of gave a couple of samples approximately three months apart.

The sample consisted of blood. This receptor was identified in an adult in good health. The J gene is TRBJ2-3, the V gene TRBV4-2, with TRBD2 matching 8 bases. CDR3 bases: TGTGCCAGCAGCCAAGATGAAATAGCGGGGTATAGCACAGATACGCAGTATTTT. Residues: CASSQDEIAGYSTDTQYF.